This section outlines one TCR beta chain sequence together with its context. This clonotype was detected many times. It lacks a known antigen. Within one base of it there is no much larger clone, and no base qualities were kept. Trimming takes 7 bases from V and 1 base from J, and the germline ends sit 19 bases apart. Reading the germline V gene gives CDR1 SQVTM and CDR2 ANQGSEA. The CDR3 runs 15 residues from the cysteine to the phenylalanine. The kept DNA is CDR3 alone, 45 bases in frame from the first base. The TCR beta CDR3 regions were amplified from RNA transcripts. A first-round RT-PCR of the TCR CDR3 used the HTBI primer set with the Qiagen OneStep RT-PCR kit. A second multiplex PCR round built the libraries, followed by size selection and purification. The libraries were sequenced on an Illumina HiSeq2000 using paired-end 100 bp reads. Per the original workflow: SOAPnuke was used to process the raw data, removing reads that contained adapters or uncalled bases, had a mean Phred below 15, or lacked an exact match to the constant primer or identifier. High-quality paired reads were merged with COPE v1.2.5, and unique nucleotide sequences were defined as clonotypes. MiTCR v1.1 was used to align the clonotypes against IMGT TRBV, TRBD and TRBJ reference segments. Analysis was restricted to V-J combinations with a frequency above 0.0001, which covered 99% to 99.2% of repertoires. A TCS score was defined as the ratio between F50 (clonal expansion) and ExV (chaos), using BLOSUM62-based TCRdist between CDR3 peptides within each V-J. Welch's t-statistics and random forest reduced around 550 V-J features to 13, which were used in a naive Bayes classifier (R e1071). Thyroid-blood repertoire similarity was quantified with the Morisita-Horn index. In TCRdb, the public reads were trimmed at Q25 with fastp and aligned with MiXCR, with productive beta chains retained. Under each unique CDR3 protein, matching rows form one entry showing the most common genes and DNA. V and J calls and clone size were set by TCRdb, not the authors. For this sample there are nearly 750,000 distinct CDR3 sequences; around 40% appear just once. The ten largest clones take up around a third of the sample.

These data originate in a study of T cells in Graves' hyperthyroidism and ophthalmopathy (dated by TCRdb to about 2019). Looking at the study overall: Peripheral blood was collected at initial diagnosis, before any treatment. A discovery cohort of about 95 patients, about 43 with Graves' ophthalmopathy and over 55 with stable Graves' hyperthyroidism, was used to find distinguishing TCR V-J signatures. An independent validation cohort of around 19 hyperthyroidism patients and about 15 patients who later progressed to ophthalmopathy tested prospective prediction of ophthalmopathy. The 95 to 100 discovery patients were randomly split 7:3 into training and test sets. The study also compared thyroid tissue and blood T-cell repertoires from a handful of Graves' hyperthyroidism patients. Once sampling was done, hyperthyroidism patients were given methimazole at a starting dose of 30 mg daily, whereas ophthalmopathy patients were given high-dose intravenous methylprednisolone. The paper describes TCR Vbeta CDR3 sequencing of more than 120 peripheral blood samples, made up of about 40 ophthalmopathy patients, some 80 hyperthyroidism patients and 17 progressor patients. The investigation overall reported the following: Sample size was not statistically predetermined, and investigators were not blinded to group allocation. In validation, progression to ophthalmopathy was predicted by the model with 70.59% sensitivity and roughly 76% specificity, a median of around 6.5 months before onset. In cross-validation, a model built on a 13 V-J signature told ophthalmopathy apart from stable hyperthyroidism with about 90% sensitivity and about 81% specificity, and in testing the same model reached 80%/75%. Most expanded thyroid clonotypes (frequency above 0.001) were also detected in blood, suggesting blood repertoires may reflect thyroid immune responses.

Stable Graves' hyperthyroidism was defined as no progression to ophthalmopathy during 18 months of follow-up. Hyperthyroidism patients were aged 18 to 65 years and newly diagnosed, with disease duration of less than 2 months. Any patient with an uncontrolled infection, another autoimmune disease, pregnancy or lactation was excluded. Diagnoses were established on the basis of clinical symptoms, serum thyroxine and TRAb, thyroid ultrasound, and orbital computed tomography. PBMCs were separated from approximately 9.9 ml of fresh peripheral blood using Ficoll-Paque density gradient centrifugation. Trizol reagent was used to extract total RNA, and RNA quality was then checked on an Agilent 2100 Bioanalyzer.

Sequenced material: blood. The rearranged chain carries TRBV29-1 and TRBJ1-1; the D segment could be TRBD1, given 6 matching bases. This sequence was found in a woman in her 40s with Graves' hyperthyroidism. The CDR3 region has the sequence CSGRKTGHRNTEAFF. The DNA sequence follows: TGCAGCGGACGAAAAACGGGACACCGGAACACTGAAGCTTTCTTT.